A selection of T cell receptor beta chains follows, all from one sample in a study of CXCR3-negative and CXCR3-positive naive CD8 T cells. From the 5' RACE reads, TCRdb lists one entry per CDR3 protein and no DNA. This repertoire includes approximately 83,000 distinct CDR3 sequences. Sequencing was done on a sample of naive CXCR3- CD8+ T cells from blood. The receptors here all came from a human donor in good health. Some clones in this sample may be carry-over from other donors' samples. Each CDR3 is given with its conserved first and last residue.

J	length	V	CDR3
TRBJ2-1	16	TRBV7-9	CASSLTGMFKANEQFF
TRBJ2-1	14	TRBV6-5	CASGLSGGLGEQFF
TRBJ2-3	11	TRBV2	CASSEGDTQYF
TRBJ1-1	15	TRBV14	CASSQDEGQSTEAFF
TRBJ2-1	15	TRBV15	CATSALQGAGNEQFF
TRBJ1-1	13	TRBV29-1	CSVAGGPNTEAFF
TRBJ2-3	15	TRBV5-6	CASSPGTGGTDTQYF
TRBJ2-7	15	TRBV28	CASSGAGKDSYEQYF
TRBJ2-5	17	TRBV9	CASSVEASGAIQETQYF
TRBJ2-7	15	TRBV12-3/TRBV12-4	CASSFPGKGPYEQYF
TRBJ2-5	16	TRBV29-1	CSVVYEKMSYQETQYF
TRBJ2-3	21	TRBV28	CASSFSLISRGGDSSTDTQYF
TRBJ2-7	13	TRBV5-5	CASSPLGGWEQYF
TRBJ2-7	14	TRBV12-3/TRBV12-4	CASSIRGLGYEQYF
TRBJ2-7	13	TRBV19	CASRSTSGYEQYF
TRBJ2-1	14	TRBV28	CASSFWRGDNEQFF
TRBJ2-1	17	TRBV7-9	CASWGPTSGVSYNEQFF
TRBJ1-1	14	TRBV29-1	CSAIPISMNTEAFF
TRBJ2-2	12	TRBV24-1	CATNGNTGELFF
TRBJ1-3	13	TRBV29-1	CSVASGSGNTIYF
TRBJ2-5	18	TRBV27	CASSSRRGPGLADETQYF
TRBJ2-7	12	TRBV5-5	CASSASSYEQYF
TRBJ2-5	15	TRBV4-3	CASSQFFGGGETQYF
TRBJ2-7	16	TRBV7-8	CASSLKLGPLSYEQYF
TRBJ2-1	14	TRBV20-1	CSASGANSYNEQFF
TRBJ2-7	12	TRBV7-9	CASSFSGAEQYF
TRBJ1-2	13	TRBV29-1	CSVRDPGIGGYTF
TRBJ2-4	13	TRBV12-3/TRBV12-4	CASSITGESIQYF
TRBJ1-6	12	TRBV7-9	CASSSMSSPLHF
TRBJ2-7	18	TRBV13	CASSPTTVMGRAHYEQYF
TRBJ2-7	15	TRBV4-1	CASSQPGQGTYEQYF
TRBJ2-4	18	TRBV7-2	CASSLAGQLNLAKNIQYF